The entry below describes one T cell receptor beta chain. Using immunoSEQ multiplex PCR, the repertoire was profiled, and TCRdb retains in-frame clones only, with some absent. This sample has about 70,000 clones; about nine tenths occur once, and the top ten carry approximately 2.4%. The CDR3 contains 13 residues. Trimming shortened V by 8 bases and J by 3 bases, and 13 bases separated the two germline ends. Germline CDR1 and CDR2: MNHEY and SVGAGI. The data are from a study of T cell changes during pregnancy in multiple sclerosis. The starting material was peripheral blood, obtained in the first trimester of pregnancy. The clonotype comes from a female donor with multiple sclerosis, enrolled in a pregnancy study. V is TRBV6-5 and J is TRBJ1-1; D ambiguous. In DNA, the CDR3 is TGTGCCAGCTCCACAAACCCTGACACTGAAGCTTTCTTT. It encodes CASSTNPDTEAFF.